The clone carrying this T cell receptor beta chain was picked up a small number of times. Its antigen is unidentified. RNA transcripts were the template, and TCR beta CDR3 regions were amplified from them. After a first-round RT-PCR with HTBI primers, a second-round multiplex PCR was run. Using its own MiXCR run on the multiplex PCR reads, TCRdb lists one record per CDR3 protein. The sample records hundreds of thousands of distinct CDR3 sequences, under 25% being singletons. This sample is drawn from a study of Graves' ophthalmopathy and Graves' hyperthyroidism. Trimming took 4 bases from V and 3 from J, leaving 16 bases between them. This CDR3 spans 15 amino acids. CDR1 is SGHRS and CDR2 is YFSETQ in the germline V gene. None of the included patients had other autoimmune diseases, uncontrolled infections, pregnancy or lactation, as these led to exclusion. Orbital computed tomography, together with clinical symptoms, serum thyroxine, TRAb and thyroid ultrasound, was used for diagnosis. The PBMCs had their origin in 10 ml of fresh peripheral blood.

Study-wide results and caveats: From stable hyperthyroidism, ophthalmopathy was separated by a 13-signature model with just over 85% sensitivity and less than 82% specificity.

The TCR originated in a woman aged 45-65 years with Graves' ophthalmopathy. Sequenced: peripheral blood. The V call is TRBV5-1, the J call TRBJ2-5; D could derive from TRBD1 or TRBD2 (5 bases each). The CDR3 DNA follows: TGCGCCAGCAGCGCCCATCCGGGGCTGGAAGAGACCCAGTACTTC. Translated, it gives CASSAHPGLEETQYF. The full variable domain, with the rest looked up from reference TRBV5-1 and TRBJ2-5, is KAGVTQTPRYLIKTRGQQVTLSCSPISGHRSVSWYQQTPGQGLQFLFEYFSETQRNKGNFPGRFSGRQFSNSRSEMNVSTLELGDSALYLCASSAHPGLEETQYFGPGTRLLVL.